A single T cell receptor (beta chain) is shown here with its context. The antigen remains undetermined. Division of CD4+ cells produced a CD45RA+ naive subset and a CD45RA-negative memory subset. This CDR3 has 14 residues. Trimming took 6 bases from V and 0 from J, leaving 9 bases between them. Germline CDR1 MDHEN, CDR2 SYDVKM. At the deep level, the assay was run. In the study's own analysis: In the immunoSEQ data, sequences were junction-only and lacked quality scores, so filtering differed. Repertoires were generated with immunoSEQ multiplex PCR, while TCRdb's copy carries only in-frame clones and drops some. The V and J calls and clone size come from that table; D and trimming were worked out from the DNA. The table includes about a million clones, 77% detected once. This sample was taken from a study of shared clonotypes between healthy human individuals. The study's findings and limits: Sharing across a handful of donors was seen in approximately 5.2% of naive CD4 clonotypes.

Sequenced input: memory CD4+ T cells from PBMCs. Subset defined: CD45RA-negative fraction. This receptor was taken from a man between 18 and 35 years old in good health. Some clones in this sample may be carry-over from other donors' samples. This chain uses TRBV28 with TRBJ1-3; the D is unclear. The chain's CDR3 is CASSPTLSGNTIYF. For the CDR3, the DNA is TGTGCCAGCAGCCCGACCCTCTCTGGAAACACCATATATTTT. Full variable domain (missing parts from reference TRBV28 and TRBJ1-3): DVKVTQSSRYLVKRTGEKVFLECVQDMDHENMFWYRQDPGLGLRLIYFSYDVKMKEKGDIPEGYSVSREKKERFSLILESASTNQTSMYLCASSPTLSGNTIYFGEGSWLTVV.